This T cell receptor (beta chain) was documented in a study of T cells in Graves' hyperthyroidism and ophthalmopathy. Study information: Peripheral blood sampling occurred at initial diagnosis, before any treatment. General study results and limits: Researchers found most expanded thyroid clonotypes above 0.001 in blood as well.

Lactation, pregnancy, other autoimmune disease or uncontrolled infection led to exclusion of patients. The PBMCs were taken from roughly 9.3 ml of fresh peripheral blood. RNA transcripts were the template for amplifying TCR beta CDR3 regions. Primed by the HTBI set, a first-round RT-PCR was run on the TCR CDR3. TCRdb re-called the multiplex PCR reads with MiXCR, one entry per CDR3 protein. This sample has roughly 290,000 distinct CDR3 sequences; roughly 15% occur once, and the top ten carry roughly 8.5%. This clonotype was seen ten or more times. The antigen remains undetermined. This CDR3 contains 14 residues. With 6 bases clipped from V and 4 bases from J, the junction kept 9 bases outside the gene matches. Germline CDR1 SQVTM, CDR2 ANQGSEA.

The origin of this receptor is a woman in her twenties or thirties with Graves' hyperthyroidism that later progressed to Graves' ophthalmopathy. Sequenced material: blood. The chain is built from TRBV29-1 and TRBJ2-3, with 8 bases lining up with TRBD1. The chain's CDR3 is CSVFGQGAPDTQYF. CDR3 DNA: TGCAGCGTCTTTGGACAGGGAGCCCCAGATACGCAGTATTTT.